This T cell receptor (beta chain) was recovered during a study of cytomegalovirus exposure and HLA in healthy donors. In the study overall: There were nearly 120 million unique TCR beta sequences, drawn from approximately 190 million T cells, in an earlier analysis. Caucasian-associated ancestry cluster membership applied to about 80% of around 400 genotyped donors. Study-level findings and limits: HLA-A and HLA-B allele assignments for most subjects were reportedly predicted accurately using TCR beta sequences. In a later analysis, across HLA loci, associated TCR counts were highest for DRB1, lowest for HLA-C.

Worth noting for this clone: The antigen is undetermined.

This PCR relied on a set of 60 Vbeta primers and 13 Jbeta primers. Measured with immunoSEQ multiplex PCR; TCRdb has only the in-frame clones, and not every one. The sample shows more than 90,000 clones, roughly four fifths of them seen only once. Sequenced material: PBMCs. This clonotype was obtained from a female donor in good health and CMV-seronegative.

The CDR3 DNA is TGTGCCAGCAGTAAGTCGGTCCGCGAGCAGTACTTC. It specifies CASSKSVREQYF. The chain is built from TRBV6-1 and TRBJ2-7; no reliable D call. The length of the CDR3 is 12 residues. Germline-derived CDR1 and CDR2 are MNHNS and SASEGT. V was pared by 5 bases and J by 6 bases, with 11 bases between.